The rows below give T cell receptor beta chains drawn from one sample of a study of T cell responses to AZD1222 COVID-19 vaccine. The repertoire was sequenced with immunoSEQ multiplex PCR; TCRdb's copy has only in-frame clones and lacks some. The table lists 100,000 to 130,000 clones, nearly 90% of them singletons, with 4.8% in the top ten. The source material was peripheral blood, sampled 28 days after the second AZD1222 dose. The receptors here all came from an adult who received the AZD1222 COVID-19 vaccine. CDR3s include the opening cysteine and the closing phenylalanine or tryptophan. A D gene is named only where the DNA matches it firmly. Only some rows state a clone size, as once, few, many or a class for expanded clones.

>TRBD1|TRBJ1-2|TRBV6-5|few
CASSYGQGPGGYTF
TGTGCCAGCAGTTACGGACAGGGCCCAGGGGGCTACACCTTC
>TRBD2|TRBJ2-3|TRBV10-3|-
CATNEGGLAGPDTQYF
TGTGCCACCAACGAGGGGGGACTAGCGGGGCCAGATACGCAGTATTTT
>TRBD1|TRBJ2-7|TRBV7-2|-
CASSSGTGDYEQYF
TGTGCCAGCAGCTCCGGGACAGGGGACTACGAGCAGTACTTC
>-|TRBJ2-1|TRBV5-1|-
CASAQISYNEQFF
TGCGCCAGCGCCCAGATCTCCTACAATGAGCAGTTCTTC
>-|TRBJ2-5|TRBV3-1/TRBV3-2|-
CASSQEVMWGRNRANLGTQYF
TGTGCCAGCAGCCAAGAAGTCATGTGGGGGAGGAACAGAGCGAACTTAGGGACCCAGTACTTC
>TRBD1|TRBJ2-2|TRBV6-4|-
CASRDDRGTGELFF
TGTGCCAGCAGGGATGACAGGGGCACCGGGGAGCTGTTTTTT
>TRBD1|TRBJ2-7|TRBV2|-
CASSERTGGPGEQYF
TGTGCCAGCAGTGAACGGACAGGGGGACCGGGGGAGCAGTACTTC
>-|TRBJ1-1|TRBV6-5|-
CASRAAGKAEAFF
TGTGCCAGCAGGGCTGCAGGGAAGGCTGAAGCTTTCTTT
>-|TRBJ1-2|TRBV12-5|-
CASGLEQYGIAGGYTF
TGTGCTAGTGGTTTGGAGCAGTACGGGATAGCTGGCGGCTACACCTTC
>TRBD2|TRBJ2-1|TRBV6-5|-
CASRTTSGGEQFF
TGTGCCAGCAGGACGACTAGCGGGGGAGAGCAGTTCTTC
>-|TRBJ1-5|TRBV12-3/TRBV12-4|-
CASTLAGDQPQHF
TGTGCCAGCACCCTGGCCGGGGATCAGCCCCAGCATTTT
>-|TRBJ1-5|TRBV12-3/TRBV12-4|-
CASSSTRSGPQHF
TGTGCCAGCAGTTCCACGAGGTCCGGGCCCCAGCATTTT
>TRBD1|TRBJ1-3|TRBV7-9|-
CASSFRGRAGNTIYF
TGTGCCAGCAGCTTCAGGGGGCGCGCTGGAAACACCATATATTTT
>TRBD2|TRBJ2-2|TRBV6-4|-
CASARNRGGMNTGELFF
TGTGCCAGCGCGAGAAACCGGGGGGGGATGAACACCGGGGAGCTGTTTTTT
>TRBD1|TRBJ1-2|TRBV29-1|-
CSVAGQGTGYGYTF
TGCAGCGTTGCGGGACAGGGGACCGGCTATGGCTACACCTTC
>TRBD1|TRBJ1-6|TRBV5-3|-
CARSCPQGEPNSPLHF
TGTGCCAGAAGCTGCCCTCAGGGGGAGCCGAATTCACCCCTCCACTTT
>-|TRBJ1-4|TRBV7-2|-
CASSQMTGEKLFF
TGTGCCAGCAGTCAAATGACAGGTGAAAAACTGTTTTTT